This TCR beta chain was sequenced during a study of a mutant IDH1 vaccine in newly diagnosed glioma listed by TCRdb under 2021. With regard to the full study: Patients were given eight vaccinations, in weeks 1, 3, 5, 7, 11, 15, 19 and 23, which matched visits V03 through V10. In the chemotherapy-containing groups, vaccination started alongside temozolomide cycles, whereas in patients who had radiotherapy alone it started 4-6 weeks after radiotherapy. Of the roughly 34 treated patients, roughly 60% were male and about 40% were female, and the mean age was about 40 years. Prior to enrollment, patients had been given standard therapy consisting of radiotherapy alone, temozolomide alone, or radiochemotherapy with temozolomide, with the combination given to most patients. Peripheral blood samples were drawn at six visits, namely V03 (baseline), V05, V07, V10, V12 and V13. Longitudinal TCRB deep sequencing was done for 25 treated patients, wherever samples were available for exploratory analyses.

Study-level results and caveats: Availability determined which PBMC samples were chosen for TCRB deep sequencing. Immune responses induced by the vaccine were seen in over 90% of patients across multiple MHC alleles. No apparent relationship was observed between pseudoprogression and alterations in the top peripheral T cell clonotypes detected by TCRB sequencing. It was noted by the authors that analyses of patient blood samples could not be reproduced owing to sample limitations.

Details on this clone: Its cognate antigen has yet to be identified. No per-base quality is available; no much larger clone lies one base away.

Receptor libraries were prepared by the immunoSEQ multiplex PCR assay. The hsTCRB Kit was used according to the manufacturer's protocol to amplify rearranged TCR beta chain sequences. Sequencing of TCRB libraries was carried out on an Illumina MiSeq. In the paper's pipeline: Demultiplexing, trimming and gene mapping were performed with the kit vendor's proprietary platform. As stored in TCRdb, this immuneACCESS dataset retains in-frame rearrangements with V and J assigned. A fraction of the clones does not appear; measured against another copy, unresolved V genes explain less than half of the discrepancy, and the remainder lacks a known reason. V and J calls and clone size are as listed in that table; D and trimming were resolved from the DNA. In this sample the table shows tens of thousands of clones, roughly 76% of which occur a single time. In total, the top ten clones hold 4.5% to 5.5% of the sample.

Reading the label with the study, this specimen's time point is: week 23, last vaccination. Each vaccine dose was 300 ug of a 20-mer mutant IDH1 peptide in Montanide, given subcutaneously with topical imiquimod. The donors had newly diagnosed IDH1-mutant astrocytomas of WHO grade 3 or 4 that showed loss of nuclear ATRX. The samples were drawn from NOA16, a multicentre, single-arm, open-label phase I trial in Germany that tested a mutant IDH1 peptide vaccine in humans for the first time. Genomic DNA for TCRB sequencing was extracted from EDTA blood using the DNeasy Blood and Tissue Kit. The cysteine opens and the phenylalanine closes a CDR3 of 13 amino acids. This entry keeps only the CDR3 DNA: 39 bases, framed from base 1. The germline V gene (reference sequence) specifies MNHNY as CDR1 and SVGAGI as CDR2. Trimming costs V 0 bases and J 7 bases, and their ends lie 10 bases apart.

The V and J genes are TRBV6-6 and TRBJ2-7; no D gene can be assigned with confidence. This specimen was PBMCs, taken from a glioma patient whose treatment included an IDH1 peptide vaccine. The sequence was obtained from a man between 35 and 55 years old with glioma. The CDR3 region: CASSYSGYLEQYF. The base sequence is TGTGCCAGCAGTTACTCTGGCTACCTGGAGCAGTACTTC.